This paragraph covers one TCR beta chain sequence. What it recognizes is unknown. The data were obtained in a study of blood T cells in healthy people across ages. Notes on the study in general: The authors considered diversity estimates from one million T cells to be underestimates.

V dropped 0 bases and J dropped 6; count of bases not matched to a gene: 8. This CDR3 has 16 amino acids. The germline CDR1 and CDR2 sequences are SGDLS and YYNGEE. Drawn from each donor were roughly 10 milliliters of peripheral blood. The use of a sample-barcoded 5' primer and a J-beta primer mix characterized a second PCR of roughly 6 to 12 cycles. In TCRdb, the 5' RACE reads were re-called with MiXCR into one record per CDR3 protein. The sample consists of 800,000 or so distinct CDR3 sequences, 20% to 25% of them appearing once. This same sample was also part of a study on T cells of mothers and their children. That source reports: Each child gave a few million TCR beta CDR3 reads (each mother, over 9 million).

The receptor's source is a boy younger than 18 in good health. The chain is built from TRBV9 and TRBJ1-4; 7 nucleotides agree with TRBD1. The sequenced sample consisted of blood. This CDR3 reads CASSVALAGGDEKLFF. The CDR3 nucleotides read TGTGCCAGCAGCGTAGCTCTGGCAGGGGGGGATGAAAAACTGTTTTTT.